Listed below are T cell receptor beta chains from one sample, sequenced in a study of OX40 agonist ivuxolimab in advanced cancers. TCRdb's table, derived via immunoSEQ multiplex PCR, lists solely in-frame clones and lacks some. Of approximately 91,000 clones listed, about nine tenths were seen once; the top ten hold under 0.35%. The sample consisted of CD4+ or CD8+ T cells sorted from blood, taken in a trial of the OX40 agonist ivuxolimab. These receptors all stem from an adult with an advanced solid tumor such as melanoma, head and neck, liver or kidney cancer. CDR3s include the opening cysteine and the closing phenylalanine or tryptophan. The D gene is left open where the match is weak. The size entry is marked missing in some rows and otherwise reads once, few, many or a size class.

cdr3_nt: TGTGCCAGCCTTTACCGGGGTGGAGGGGTGGAGACCCAGTACTTC; cdr3_aa: CASLYRGGGVETQYF; d_call: NA; v_call: TRBV6-6; clone_size: NA; cdr3_length: 15; j_call: TRBJ2-5
cdr3_nt: TGCGCCAGCAGCTTGAGCGTGGGACTAGCGGGGGCCGAGCAGTTCTTC; cdr3_aa: CASSLSVGLAGAEQFF; d_call: TRBD2; v_call: TRBV5-1; clone_size: NA; cdr3_length: 16; j_call: TRBJ2-1
cdr3_nt: TGCGCCAGCAGCCAAGGGATTTGGCCCCAGTACTTC; cdr3_aa: CASSQGIWPQYF; d_call: NA; v_call: TRBV4-1; clone_size: few; cdr3_length: 12; j_call: TRBJ2-5
cdr3_nt: TGTGCCAGCAGTTCTTCCCCCCCAGGGGGCTATGGCTACACCTTC; cdr3_aa: CASSSSPPGGYGYTF; d_call: TRBD1; v_call: TRBV27; clone_size: NA; cdr3_length: 15; j_call: TRBJ1-2
cdr3_nt: TGTGCCAGCGGCGGATGGGACAGGGCTGGAAACACCATATATTTT; cdr3_aa: CASGGWDRAGNTIYF; d_call: TRBD1; v_call: TRBV2; clone_size: NA; cdr3_length: 15; j_call: TRBJ1-3
cdr3_nt: TGTGCCAGCAGCTTAGTCGCAGGGCTCTTCACTGAAGCTTTCTTT; cdr3_aa: CASSLVAGLFTEAFF; d_call: NA; v_call: TRBV7-8; clone_size: NA; cdr3_length: 15; j_call: TRBJ1-1
cdr3_nt: TGTGCCAGCAGCGGGGGGTTGGGGTCACCCCTCCACTTT; cdr3_aa: CASSGGLGSPLHF; d_call: NA; v_call: TRBV11-2; clone_size: NA; cdr3_length: 13; j_call: TRBJ1-6
cdr3_nt: TGTGCCAGCAGCTTGTCTAGCGGGGTTATCGATACGCAGTATTTT; cdr3_aa: CASSLSSGVIDTQYF; d_call: TRBD2; v_call: TRBV5-6; clone_size: NA; cdr3_length: 15; j_call: TRBJ2-3
cdr3_nt: TGTGCCAGCAGCTTGGCTGTCAATGGCTATGGCTACACCTTC; cdr3_aa: CASSLAVNGYGYTF; d_call: NA; v_call: TRBV5-5; clone_size: NA; cdr3_length: 14; j_call: TRBJ1-2
cdr3_nt: TGTGCCAGCAGTGATCAGGGACGGTTTGAAAAACTGTTTTTT; cdr3_aa: CASSDQGRFEKLFF; d_call: NA; v_call: TRBV25-1; clone_size: NA; cdr3_length: 14; j_call: TRBJ1-4
cdr3_nt: TGTGCCAGCAGAGCCGGGACTGGGCCCGCAGATACGCAGTATTTT; cdr3_aa: CASRAGTGPADTQYF; d_call: NA; v_call: TRBV7-7; clone_size: once; cdr3_length: 15; j_call: TRBJ2-3
cdr3_nt: TGTGCCAGCAGCCGGGACAGGATCACCTACGAGCAGTACTTC; cdr3_aa: CASSRDRITYEQYF; d_call: TRBD1; v_call: TRBV27; clone_size: NA; cdr3_length: 14; j_call: TRBJ2-7
cdr3_nt: TGTGCCAGCAGCGTTACCGGGACGCCTAGCACAGATACGCAGTATTTT; cdr3_aa: CASSVTGTPSTDTQYF; d_call: NA; v_call: TRBV9; clone_size: once; cdr3_length: 16; j_call: TRBJ2-3
cdr3_nt: TGTGCCAGTGATACGGGGGGTAGCACCGGGGAGCTGTTTTTT; cdr3_aa: CASDTGGSTGELFF; d_call: TRBD2; v_call: TRBV19; clone_size: NA; cdr3_length: 14; j_call: TRBJ2-2
cdr3_nt: TGCGCCAGCAGCCAAGCTCTAGCCCTCTACCAAGAGACCCAGTACTTC; cdr3_aa: CASSQALALYQETQYF; d_call: NA; v_call: TRBV4-1; clone_size: NA; cdr3_length: 16; j_call: TRBJ2-5
cdr3_nt: TGTGCCAGCAGCCCTAGGCGGGCTAGCGGGGGGTTGGGCTACAATGAGCAGTTCTTC; cdr3_aa: CASSPRRASGGLGYNEQFF; d_call: TRBD2; v_call: TRBV9; clone_size: once; cdr3_length: 19; j_call: TRBJ2-1
cdr3_nt: TGTGCCTGGAGAGGAAGGGGATCCCCAGGGAGTGAAAAACTGTTTTTT; cdr3_aa: CAWRGRGSPGSEKLFF; d_call: NA; v_call: TRBV30; clone_size: NA; cdr3_length: 16; j_call: TRBJ1-4
cdr3_nt: TGCAGCGTTGATATGGGACAGGGACCAACTAATGAAAAACTGTTTTTT; cdr3_aa: CSVDMGQGPTNEKLFF; d_call: TRBD1; v_call: TRBV29-1; clone_size: NA; cdr3_length: 16; j_call: TRBJ1-4
cdr3_nt: TGTGCCAGCAGTTACTCGGGGCTTCAGGGGGAGACCCAGTACTTC; cdr3_aa: CASSYSGLQGETQYF; d_call: NA; v_call: TRBV6-6; clone_size: NA; cdr3_length: 15; j_call: TRBJ2-5
cdr3_nt: TGTGCCAGCAGCCGCAGGGGGCCATTACCAGATACGCAGTATTTT; cdr3_aa: CASSRRGPLPDTQYF; d_call: TRBD1; v_call: TRBV7-3; clone_size: NA; cdr3_length: 15; j_call: TRBJ2-3
cdr3_nt: TGTGCCAGCAGCAGGGGACAGGGTAGCACAGATACGCAGTATTTT; cdr3_aa: CASSRGQGSTDTQYF; d_call: TRBD1; v_call: TRBV7-6; clone_size: NA; cdr3_length: 15; j_call: TRBJ2-3
cdr3_nt: TGTGCCAGCAGCCAAGAGTCTAGCGGGGGTAGCACAGATACGCAGTATTTT; cdr3_aa: CASSQESSGGSTDTQYF; d_call: TRBD2; v_call: TRBV4-2; clone_size: once; cdr3_length: 17; j_call: TRBJ2-3